The next 22 T cell receptor beta chains were all read from a single sample in a study of blood T cell repertoires in COVID-19. This table comes from immunoSEQ multiplex PCR, and its TCRdb copy is limited to in-frame clones, with some not included. The repertoire has almost 300,000 clones, just under 90% of them found once; the top ten carry around 10%. Material for sequencing was peripheral blood. The receptors here all came from a woman under 40 with COVID-19, enrolled during active disease.

The chain uses TRBV19 and TRBJ2-7; 9 positions match TRBD1. Trimming took 11 bases from V and 4 from J; bases not matched to a gene: 12. There are 14 residues in the CDR3. CDR1 is LNHDA and CDR2 is SQIVND in the germline V gene (reference sequence). CDR3 nucleotides: TGTGCCTCGGCCTTAGGACAGGGGTTTTACGAGCAGTACTTC. Encoded protein: CASALGQGFYEQYF.

J is TRBJ1-2 and V is TRBV6-5, with D perhaps TRBD1 (5 bases). From germline, CDR1 is MNHEY and CDR2 SVGAGI. CDR3 length: 14 amino acids. V was shortened by 7 bases and J by 4 bases, with 16 bases between the two germline ends. CDR3 sequence (DNA): TGTGCCAGCATTCCCCTTAGGGGCCCCTATGGCTACACCTTC. Residues: CASIPLRGPYGYTF.

The V and J genes are TRBV7-9 and TRBJ2-5; no clear D gene. CDR3 length: 14 residues. Germline V gives CDR1 SEHNR, CDR2 FQNEAQ (reference sequence). Deletions cut 0 bases from V and 5 bases from J, with 10 bases between. CDR3 sequence (DNA): TGTGCCAGCAGCTTAGCTTTAGAGTGGGAGACCCAGTACTTC. This gives the protein CASSLALEWETQYF.

The V gene is TRBV27, the J gene TRBJ2-7; D unclear. Per the germline V gene, CDR1 is MNHEY and CDR2 is SMNVEV (reference sequence). The V end was cut by 2 bases, the J end by 1 base, with 6 bases between. This CDR3 is built from 13 residues. The CDR3 region is CASSLAPSYEQYF. The CDR3 region has the DNA TGTGCCAGCAGTTTAGCGCCATCCTACGAGCAGTACTTC.

The genes are TRBV7-2 and TRBJ1-5, with TRBD1 as a possible D gene (5 bases). The CDR3 loop spans 15 amino acids. V was shortened by 1 base and J by 6 bases, with 13 bases between the two germline ends. Germline lookup yields CDR1 SGHTA and CDR2 FQGNSA. CDR3 residues: CASSLGGVGGQPQHF. The CDR3 DNA reads TGTGCCAGCAGCTTAGGGGGGGTTGGCGGTCAGCCCCAGCATTTT.

This chain uses TRBV6-6 with TRBJ1-2; tentatively, D is TRBD1 (6 bases). V lost 0 bases, J lost 6 bases, and 14 bases lay in between. This CDR3 spans 15 amino acids. Looked up from germline, CDR1 is MNHNY and CDR2 is SVGAGI (reference sequence). The CDR3, as DNA: TGTGCCAGCAGTTACTCGATAGGGGGAAAGGATGGCTACACCTTC. It translates to CASSYSIGGKDGYTF.

The V gene is TRBV7-9, the J gene TRBJ2-2; TRBD2 might be the D (5 bases). Germline-derived CDR1 and CDR2 are SEHNR and FQNEAQ (reference sequence). V shed 3 bases and J shed 7 bases, with 15 bases lying between them. This CDR3 has 15 residues. The CDR3 DNA reads as TGTGCCAGCAGCTTGCTCGAAGTGGAGGACGGGGAGCTGTTTTTT. Protein: CASSLLEVEDGELFF.

The chain combines TRBV7-9 with TRBJ1-1; D is ambiguous. V lost 6 bases and J 6 bases, leaving 14 bases between the germline ends. Germline V gene lookup returns CDR1 SEHNR and CDR2 FQNEAQ (reference sequence). The CDR3 has 13 residues. This CDR3 is CASSLRLLPEAFF. Here the CDR3 DNA reads TGTGCCAGCAGTCTAAGACTACTCCCTGAAGCTTTCTTT.

The chain is built from TRBV7-9 and TRBJ1-2; TRBD1 is a possible D gene (5 bases). V was trimmed by 5 bases and J by 0 bases, leaving 13 bases between them. Germline V gene sequence: CDR1 SEHNR, CDR2 FQNEAQ (reference sequence). This CDR3 comprises 15 residues. This CDR3 reads CASSGGASTNYGYTF. In DNA form, the CDR3 reads TGTGCCAGCAGCGGCGGGGCGTCCACTAACTATGGCTACACCTTC.

This chain joins TRBV7-9 and TRBJ1-6, with a tentative D call TRBD1 (5 bases). The V and J ends lost 4 bases and 3 bases respectively, with 13 bases between them. CDR1 SEHNR and CDR2 FQNEAQ come from the germline V gene (reference sequence). This CDR3 region has 16 residues. The CDR3 is CASSSFAGVYNSPLHF. CDR3 nucleotides: TGTGCCAGCAGCTCCTTTGCGGGGGTCTATAATTCACCCCTCCACTTT.

CDR3 residues: CASSEVVPAGEGGTQYF. The CDR3 DNA follows: TGTGCCAGCAGTGAAGTAGTCCCCGCGGGGGAAGGCGGTACGCAGTATTTT. The chain couples TRBV6-1 to TRBJ2-3; 7 nucleotides match TRBD2. Trimming took 1 base from V and 8 from J; bases not matched to a gene: 15. The CDR3 runs 17 residues. From germline, CDR1 is MNHNS and CDR2 SASEGT.

V is TRBV5-1 and J is TRBJ2-2; tentatively, D is TRBD1 (5 bases). The germline V gene has CDR1 SGHRS and CDR2 YFSETQ. V lost 2 bases to trimming and J lost 4 bases, with 12 bases between them. The CDR3 has 15 residues. CDR3 residues: CASSFGSQGTGELFF. The CDR3 DNA sequence: TGCGCCAGCAGCTTCGGTAGCCAGGGCACCGGGGAGCTGTTTTTT.

V usage is TRBV19 and J usage is TRBJ2-2; D is ambiguous. Per germline, CDR1 LNHDA and CDR2 SQIVND (reference sequence). This CDR3 has 14 amino acids. Trimming removed 3 bases at V and 4 bases at J, with 9 bases between. The CDR3 here is CASSMGPGTGELFF. Written as DNA, the CDR3 is TGTGCCAGTAGTATGGGCCCTGGCACCGGGGAGCTGTTTTTT.

This chain links TRBV6-5 with TRBJ1-2; TRBD1 matches at 12 bases. From germline, CDR1 is MNHEY and CDR2 SVGAGI. With 10 bases clipped from V and 6 bases from J, the junction kept 9 bases outside the gene matches. The CDR3 is 14 amino acids. The CDR3 loop is CATGQGAPFDGYTF. CDR3 bases: TGTGCCACGGGACAGGGGGCCCCGTTTGATGGCTACACCTTC.

This sequence joins TRBV11-2 and TRBJ2-3; a weak D match, TRBD1 (5 bases). The CDR3 is made up of 12 amino acids. Trimming removed 7 bases at V and 6 bases at J, with 11 bases between. Germline V gene lookup returns CDR1 SGHAT and CDR2 FQNNGV. CDR3 nucleotide sequence: TGTGCCAGCAACTCAGGGTACGATACGCAGTATTTT. This gives the protein CASNSGYDTQYF.

The chain is built from TRBV7-9 and TRBJ1-1; perhaps TRBD1 as D (5 bases). V shed 2 bases and J shed 6 bases, with 10 bases lying between them. This CDR3 contains 13 residues. The germline gives CDR1 SEHNR, CDR2 FQNEAQ (reference sequence). The CDR3 loop is CASSLLSGAEAFF. The DNA of the CDR3 is TGTGCCAGCAGCTTATTGTCGGGGGCTGAAGCTTTCTTT.

This rearrangement joins TRBV27 to TRBJ2-5; weak D call: TRBD1 (5 bases). There are 12 residues in the CDR3. V was pared by 6 bases and J by 5 bases, with 10 bases between. The V gene's germline CDR1 is MNHEY and CDR2 SMNVEV (reference sequence). In nucleotides, the CDR3 is TGTGCCAGCAGCAGGGTAGGGGAGACCCAGTACTTC. Translating it yields CASSRVGETQYF.

This clone was observed a handful of times. The chain carries TRBV28 and TRBJ1-3; D remains unclear. The CDR3 loop spans 15 amino acids. Trimming removed 5 bases at V and 4 bases at J, with 15 bases between. Germline V gene sequence: CDR1 MDHEN, CDR2 SYDVKM. The chain's CDR3 is CASSQWLGSGNTIYF. CDR3 in DNA: TGTGCCAGCAGTCAATGGCTTGGTTCCGGAAACACCATATATTTT.

The chain is built from TRBV11-2 and TRBJ2-3; 7 bases line up with TRBD1. This CDR3 comprises 12 residues. Germline values: CDR1 SGHAT, CDR2 FQNNGV. For the CDR3, the DNA is TGTGCTACAGGGGACAGCACAGATACGCAGTATTTT. It encodes CATGDSTDTQYF.

The chain links TRBV6-5 to TRBJ2-3; 8 nucleotides match TRBD2. This CDR3 contains 16 residues. Germline V CDR1 and CDR2: MNHEY, SVGAGI. After removal of 2 bases from V and 2 bases from J, the junction contained 6 bases not matched to a gene. In DNA form, the CDR3 reads TGTGCCAGCAGTTACCTCCCAGCGGGGGACACAGATACGCAGTATTTT. This encodes CASSYLPAGDTDTQYF.

This clone was observed once. The gene calls are TRBV6-5 and TRBJ1-6, with 9 bases fitting TRBD1. CDR1 is MNHEY, CDR2 SVGAGI, per germline. V shed 6 bases, J shed 10 bases, and the junction held 7 bases outside the gene matches. The CDR3 covers 14 residues. The CDR3 loop is CASSWDRVRSPLHF. The CDR3, as DNA: TGTGCCAGCAGCTGGGACAGGGTACGATCACCCCTCCACTTT.

The rearrangement links TRBV7-9 to TRBJ1-2; the D gene is possibly TRBD1 (5 bases). V gave up 5 bases and J gave up 8 bases, with 18 bases separating them. Germline assignment: CDR1 SEHNR and CDR2 FQNEAQ (reference sequence). The length of the CDR3 is 14 residues. The CDR3 loop is CASSPGGFPRGYTF. CDR3 DNA: TGTGCCAGCAGCCCGGGGGGGTTTCCGCGGGGCTACACCTTC.